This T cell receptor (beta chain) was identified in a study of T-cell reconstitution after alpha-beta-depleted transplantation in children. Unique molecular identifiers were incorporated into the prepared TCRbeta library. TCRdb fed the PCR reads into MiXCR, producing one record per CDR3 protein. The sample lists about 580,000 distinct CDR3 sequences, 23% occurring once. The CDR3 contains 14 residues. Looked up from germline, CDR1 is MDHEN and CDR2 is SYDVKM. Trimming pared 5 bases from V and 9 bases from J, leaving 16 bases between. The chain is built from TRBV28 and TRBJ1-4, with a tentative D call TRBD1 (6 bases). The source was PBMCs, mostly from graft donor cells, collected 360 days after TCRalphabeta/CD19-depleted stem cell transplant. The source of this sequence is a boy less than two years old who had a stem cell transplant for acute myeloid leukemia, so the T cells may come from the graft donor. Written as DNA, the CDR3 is TGTGCCAGCAGTGGCGGACAGCTGAATCAAAAACTGTTTTTT. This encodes CASSGGQLNQKLFF.